This T cell receptor beta chain was identified in a study of cytomegalovirus exposure and HLA in healthy donors. Study-wide findings and caveats: Several of the most significant clusters appeared, in a later analysis, to be linked to common viral pathogens.

For this clone: What it recognizes is unknown.

In the PCR, 60 Vbeta and 13 Jbeta primers were used. Sequencing used immunoSEQ multiplex PCR; TCRdb keeps in-frame clones, though not all of them. The sample has approximately 80,000 clones; 72% are singletons. Per the germline V gene, CDR1 is GTSNPN and CDR2 is SVGIG (reference sequence). The CDR3 runs to 11 residues. After removal of 3 bases from V and 12 bases from J, the junction contained 5 bases not matched to a gene. Input material: PBMCs. The receptor comes from a woman aged 40-49 years in good health and CMV-seropositive. This rearrangement joins TRBV30 to TRBJ1-1; 9 bases align to TRBD1. Here the CDR3 reads CAWRGTGRTFF. The CDR3 nucleotides read TGTGCCTGGAGGGGGACAGGGAGAACTTTCTTT.